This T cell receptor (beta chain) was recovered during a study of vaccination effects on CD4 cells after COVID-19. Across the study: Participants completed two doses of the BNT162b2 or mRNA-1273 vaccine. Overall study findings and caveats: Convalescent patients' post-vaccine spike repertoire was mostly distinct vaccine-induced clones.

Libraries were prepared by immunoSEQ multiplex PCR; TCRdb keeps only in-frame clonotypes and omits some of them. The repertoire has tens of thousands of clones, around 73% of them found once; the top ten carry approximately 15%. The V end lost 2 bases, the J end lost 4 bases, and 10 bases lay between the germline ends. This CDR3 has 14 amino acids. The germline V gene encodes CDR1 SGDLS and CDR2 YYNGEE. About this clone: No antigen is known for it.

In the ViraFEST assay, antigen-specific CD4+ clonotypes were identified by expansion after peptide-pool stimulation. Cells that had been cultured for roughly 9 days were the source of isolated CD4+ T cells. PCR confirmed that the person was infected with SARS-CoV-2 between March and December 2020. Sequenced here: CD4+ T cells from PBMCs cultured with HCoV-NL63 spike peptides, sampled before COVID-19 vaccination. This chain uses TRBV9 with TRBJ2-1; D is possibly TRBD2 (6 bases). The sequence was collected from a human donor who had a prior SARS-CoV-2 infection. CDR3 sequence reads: CASSVGTVYNEQFF. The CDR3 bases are TGTGCCAGCAGCGTTGGGACTGTTTACAATGAGCAGTTCTTC.